The 5 T cell receptor beta chains reported below all come from one sample, sequenced in a study of T cell responses to AZD1222 COVID-19 vaccine. Only in-frame clones appear in the TCRdb table, and some are missing; sequencing was by immunoSEQ multiplex PCR. The data hold 120,000 to 150,000 clones, with 91% observed a single time. The material sequenced was peripheral blood, taken 28 days after the second AZD1222 dose. These receptors were taken from an adult who received the AZD1222 COVID-19 vaccine.

This clone showed up just once. The V and J genes are TRBV6-2 or TRBV6-3 and TRBJ2-1; no clear D gene. Trimming removed 1 base from V and 5 bases from J, with 9 bases in between. The germline V gene has CDR1 MNHEY and CDR2 SVGEGT. CDR3 length: 14 amino acids. This CDR3 reads CASSYLGPHNEQFF. The CDR3 DNA follows: TGTGCCAGCAGTTACTTGGGTCCACACAATGAGCAGTTCTTC.

The chain employs TRBV14 and TRBJ2-7; 8 bases line up with TRBD2. Germline loops: CDR1 SGHDN, CDR2 FVKESK. This CDR3 is 18 amino acids long. Trimming cost V 0 bases and J 1 base; bases outside gene matches: 11. The DNA of the CDR3 is TGTGCCAGCAGCCAAGAAATCCCAGTTAGCGGGATTTCCTACGAGCAGTACTTC. It specifies CASSQEIPVSGISYEQYF.

The J gene is TRBJ2-7, the V gene TRBV3-1 (or the pseudogene TRBV3-2); D call uncertain. V was shortened by 6 bases and J by 2 bases, with 8 bases between the two germline ends. CDR1 is LGHDT, CDR2 YNNKEL, per germline (reference sequence). The CDR3 loop spans 12 amino acids. CDR3 DNA sequence: TGTGCCAGCAGTCCCTCTCCCTACGAGCAGTACTTC. Its translation is CASSPSPYEQYF.

The DNA of the CDR3 is TGTGCCAGCAGCCAAGTTAATGGGACGCCTTTCTTT. It yields the protein CASSQVNGTPFF. The chain combines TRBV3-1 (or the pseudogene TRBV3-2) with TRBJ1-1; D is possibly TRBD1 (5 bases). Germline loops: CDR1 LGHDT, CDR2 YNNKEL (reference sequence). Trimming removed 1 base at V and 12 bases at J, with 12 bases between. The CDR3 is made up of 12 amino acids.

The V gene is TRBV6-2 or TRBV6-3, the J gene TRBJ1-5; maybe TRBD1 (5 bases). The CDR3 sequence is 14 residues long. Looked up from germline, CDR1 is MNHEY and CDR2 is SVGEGT. V was trimmed by 5 bases and J by 4 bases, leaving 12 bases between them. CDR3: CASSTGGLNQPQHF. CDR3 sequence (DNA): TGTGCCAGCAGTACCGGGGGATTAAATCAGCCCCAGCATTTT.